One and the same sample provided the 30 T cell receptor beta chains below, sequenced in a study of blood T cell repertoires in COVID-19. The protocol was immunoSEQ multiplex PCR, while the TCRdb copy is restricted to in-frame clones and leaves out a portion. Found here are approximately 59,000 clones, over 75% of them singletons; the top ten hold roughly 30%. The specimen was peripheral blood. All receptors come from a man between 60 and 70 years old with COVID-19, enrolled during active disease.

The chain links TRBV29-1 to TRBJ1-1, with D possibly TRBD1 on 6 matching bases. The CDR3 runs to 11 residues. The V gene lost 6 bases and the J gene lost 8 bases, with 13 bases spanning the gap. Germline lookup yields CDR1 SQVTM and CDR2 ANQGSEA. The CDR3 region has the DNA TGCAGCGTCCGTCCGGGACAAGAAGCTTTCTTT. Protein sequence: CSVRPGQEAFF.

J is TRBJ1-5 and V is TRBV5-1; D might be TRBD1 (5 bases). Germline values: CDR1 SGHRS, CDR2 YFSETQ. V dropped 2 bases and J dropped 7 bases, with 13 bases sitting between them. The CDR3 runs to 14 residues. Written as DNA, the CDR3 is TGCGCCAGCAGCTTACAAGGGGAGGGCCAGCCCCAGCATTTT. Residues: CASSLQGEGQPQHF.

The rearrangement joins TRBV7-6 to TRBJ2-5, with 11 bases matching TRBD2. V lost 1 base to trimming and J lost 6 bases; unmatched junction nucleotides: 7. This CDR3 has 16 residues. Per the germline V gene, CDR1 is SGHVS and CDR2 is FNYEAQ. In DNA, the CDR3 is TGTGCCAGCAGCTTAGTTACTAGCGGGAGTAGACAGACCCAGTACTTC. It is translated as CASSLVTSGSRQTQYF.

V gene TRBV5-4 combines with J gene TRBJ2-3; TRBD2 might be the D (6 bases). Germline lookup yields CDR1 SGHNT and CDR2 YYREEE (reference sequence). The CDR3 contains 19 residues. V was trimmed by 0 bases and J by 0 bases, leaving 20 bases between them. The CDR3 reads CASSLAGTSIRQSTDTQYF. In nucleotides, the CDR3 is TGTGCCAGCAGCTTGGCGGGCACTAGCATACGTCAGAGCACAGATACGCAGTATTTT.

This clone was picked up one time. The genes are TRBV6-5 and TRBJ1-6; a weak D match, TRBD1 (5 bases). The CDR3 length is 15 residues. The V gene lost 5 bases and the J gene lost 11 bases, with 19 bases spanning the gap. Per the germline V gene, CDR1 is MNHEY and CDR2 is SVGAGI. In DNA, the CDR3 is TGTGCCAGCAGTCAGGGCAGATCTAATTCGGCACCCCTCCACTTT. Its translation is CASSQGRSNSAPLHF.

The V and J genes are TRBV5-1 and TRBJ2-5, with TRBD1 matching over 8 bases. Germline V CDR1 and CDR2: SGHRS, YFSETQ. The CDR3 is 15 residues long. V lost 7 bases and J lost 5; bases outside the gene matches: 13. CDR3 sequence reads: CASGGQGKGVETQYF. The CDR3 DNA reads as TGCGCCAGCGGCGGACAGGGTAAAGGCGTGGAGACCCAGTACTTC.

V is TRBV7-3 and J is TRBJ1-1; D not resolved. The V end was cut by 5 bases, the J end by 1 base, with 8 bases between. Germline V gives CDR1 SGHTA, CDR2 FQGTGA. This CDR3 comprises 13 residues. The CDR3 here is CASSQQQNTEAFF. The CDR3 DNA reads TGTGCCAGCAGCCAACAACAGAACACTGAAGCTTTCTTT.

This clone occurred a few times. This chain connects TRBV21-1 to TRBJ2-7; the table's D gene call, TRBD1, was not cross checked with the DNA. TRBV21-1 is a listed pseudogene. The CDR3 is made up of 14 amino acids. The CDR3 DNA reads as TGTGCCAGCAGCATTCAAGACATCTCCTACGAGCAGTACTTC. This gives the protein CASSIQDISYEQYF.

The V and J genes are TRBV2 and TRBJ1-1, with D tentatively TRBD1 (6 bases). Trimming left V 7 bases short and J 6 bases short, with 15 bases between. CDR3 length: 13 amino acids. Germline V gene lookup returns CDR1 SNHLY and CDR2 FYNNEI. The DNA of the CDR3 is TGTGCCAGCACCACCGCGAGGGGGTCTGAAGCTTTCTTT. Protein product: CASTTARGSEAFF.

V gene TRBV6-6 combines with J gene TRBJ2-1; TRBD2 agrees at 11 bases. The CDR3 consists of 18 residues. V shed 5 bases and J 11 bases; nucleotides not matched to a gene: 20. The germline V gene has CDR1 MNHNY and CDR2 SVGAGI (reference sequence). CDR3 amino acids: CASSPGLAGGLSTMKQFF. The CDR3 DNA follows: TGTGCCAGCAGTCCTGGGCTAGCGGGGGGCCTATCAACAATGAAGCAGTTCTTC.

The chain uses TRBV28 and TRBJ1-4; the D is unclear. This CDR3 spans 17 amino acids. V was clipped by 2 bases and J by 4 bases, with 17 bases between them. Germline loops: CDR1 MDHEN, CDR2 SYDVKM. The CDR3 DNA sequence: TGTGCCAGCAGTTTACCCCCCGGGGAGGTTGGTAATGAAAAACTGTTTTTT. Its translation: CASSLPPGEVGNEKLFF.

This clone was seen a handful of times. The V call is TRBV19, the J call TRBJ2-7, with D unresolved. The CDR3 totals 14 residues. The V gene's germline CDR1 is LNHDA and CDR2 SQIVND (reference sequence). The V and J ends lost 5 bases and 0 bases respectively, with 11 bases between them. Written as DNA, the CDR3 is TGTGCCAGTAGTGACGAAGCGAGCTCCTACGAGCAGTACTTC. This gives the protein CASSDEASSYEQYF. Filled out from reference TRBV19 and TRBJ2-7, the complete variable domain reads DGGITQSPKYLFRKEGQNVTLSCEQNLNHDAMYWYRQDPGQGLRLIYYSQIVNDFQKGDIAEGYSVSREKKESFPLTVTSAQKNPTAFYLCASSDEASSYEQYFGPGTRLTVT.

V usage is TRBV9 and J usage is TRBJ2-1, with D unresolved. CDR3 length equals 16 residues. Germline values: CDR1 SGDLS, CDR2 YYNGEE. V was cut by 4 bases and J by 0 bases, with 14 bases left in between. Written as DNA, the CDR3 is TGTGCCAGCAGCCCCCGAGGCTTCAGCTCCTACAATGAGCAGTTCTTC. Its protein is CASSPRGFSSYNEQFF.

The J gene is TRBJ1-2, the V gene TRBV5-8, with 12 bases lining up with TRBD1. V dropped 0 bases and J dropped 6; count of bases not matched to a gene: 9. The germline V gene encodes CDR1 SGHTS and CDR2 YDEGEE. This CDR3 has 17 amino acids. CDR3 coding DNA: TGTGCCAGCAGCTTGGCCGCCGGGACAGGGGGCGGACATGGCTACACCTTC. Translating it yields CASSLAAGTGGGHGYTF.

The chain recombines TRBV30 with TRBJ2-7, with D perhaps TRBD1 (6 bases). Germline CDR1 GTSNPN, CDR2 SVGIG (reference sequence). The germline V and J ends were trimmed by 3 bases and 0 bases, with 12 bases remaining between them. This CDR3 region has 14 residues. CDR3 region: CAWSRGQSSYEQYF. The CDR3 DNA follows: TGTGCCTGGAGCAGGGGACAATCCTCCTACGAGCAGTACTTC.

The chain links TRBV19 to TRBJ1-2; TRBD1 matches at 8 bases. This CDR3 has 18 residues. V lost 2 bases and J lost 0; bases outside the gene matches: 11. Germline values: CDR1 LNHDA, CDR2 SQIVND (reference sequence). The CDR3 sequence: CASSIQGAFRASNYGYTF. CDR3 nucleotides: TGTGCCAGTAGTATACAGGGGGCGTTTCGGGCTTCTAACTATGGCTACACCTTC. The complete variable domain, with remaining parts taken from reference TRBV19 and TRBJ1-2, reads DGGITQSPKYLFRKEGQNVTLSCEQNLNHDAMYWYRQDPGQGLRLIYYSQIVNDFQKGDIAEGYSVSREKKESFPLTVTSAQKNPTAFYLCASSIQGAFRASNYGYTFGSGTRLTVV.

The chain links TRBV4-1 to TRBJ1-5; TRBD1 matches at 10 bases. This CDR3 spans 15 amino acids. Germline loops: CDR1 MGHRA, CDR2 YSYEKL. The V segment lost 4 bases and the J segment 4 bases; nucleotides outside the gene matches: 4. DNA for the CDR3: TGCGCCAGCAGCCCCGGGACAGGGGTAAATCAGCCCCAGCATTTT. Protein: CASSPGTGVNQPQHF.

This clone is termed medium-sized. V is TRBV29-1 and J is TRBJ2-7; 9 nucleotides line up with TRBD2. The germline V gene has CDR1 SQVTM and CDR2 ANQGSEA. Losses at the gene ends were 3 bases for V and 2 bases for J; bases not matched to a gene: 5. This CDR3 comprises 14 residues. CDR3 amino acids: CSVDPLAGPYEQYF. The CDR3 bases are TGCAGCGTTGACCCTCTAGCGGGGCCCTACGAGCAGTACTTC.

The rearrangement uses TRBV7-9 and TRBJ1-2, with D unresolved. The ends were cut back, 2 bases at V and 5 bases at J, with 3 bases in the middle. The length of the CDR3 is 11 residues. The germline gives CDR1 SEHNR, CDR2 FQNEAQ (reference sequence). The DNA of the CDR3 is TGTGCCAGCAGCTTACAATATGGCTACACCTTC. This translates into CASSLQYGYTF. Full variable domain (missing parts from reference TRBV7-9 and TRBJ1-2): DTGVSQNPRHKITKRGQNVTFRCDPISEHNRLYWYRQTLGQGPEFLTYFQNEAQLEKSRLLSDRFSAERPKGSFSTLEIQRTEQGDSAMYLCASSLQYGYTFGSGTRLTVV.

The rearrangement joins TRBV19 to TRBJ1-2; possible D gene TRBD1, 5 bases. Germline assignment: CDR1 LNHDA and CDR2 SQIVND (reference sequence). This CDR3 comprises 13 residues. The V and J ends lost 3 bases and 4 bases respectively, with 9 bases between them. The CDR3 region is CASSIGQGYGYTF. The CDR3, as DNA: TGTGCCAGTAGTATTGGGCAGGGCTATGGCTACACCTTC.

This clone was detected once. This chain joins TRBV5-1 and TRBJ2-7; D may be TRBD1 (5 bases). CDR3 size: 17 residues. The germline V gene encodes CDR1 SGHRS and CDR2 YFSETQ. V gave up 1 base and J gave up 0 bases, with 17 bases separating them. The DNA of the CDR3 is TGCGCCAGCAGCTTGAATGTAGGCAGGGTGAGCTCCTACGAGCAGTACTTC. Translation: CASSLNVGRVSSYEQYF.

The CDR3 protein is CASSLERTGPTEAFF. CDR3 in DNA: TGTGCCAGCAGCTTGGAGCGGACAGGGCCCACTGAAGCTTTCTTT. The chain carries TRBV7-3 and TRBJ1-1; the match to TRBD1 covers 8 bases. This CDR3 region has 15 residues. The V gene's germline CDR1 is SGHTA and CDR2 FQGTGA. V lost 3 bases to trimming and J lost 4 bases; unmatched junction nucleotides: 7. The variable domain in full, with the rest retrieved from reference TRBV7-3 and TRBJ1-1, is GAGVSQTPSNKVTEKGKYVELRCDPISGHTALYWYRQSLGQGPEFLIYFQGTGAADDSGLPNDRFFAVRPEGSVSTLKIQRTERGDSAVYLCASSLERTGPTEAFFGQGTRLTVV.

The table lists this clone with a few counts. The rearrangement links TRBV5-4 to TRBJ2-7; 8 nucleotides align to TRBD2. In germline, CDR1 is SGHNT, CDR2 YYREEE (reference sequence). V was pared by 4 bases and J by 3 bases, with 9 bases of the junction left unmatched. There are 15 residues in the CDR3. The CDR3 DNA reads TGTGCCAGCAGCCGGAGCGGGAGAGTTGGCTACGAGCAGTACTTC. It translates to CASSRSGRVGYEQYF.

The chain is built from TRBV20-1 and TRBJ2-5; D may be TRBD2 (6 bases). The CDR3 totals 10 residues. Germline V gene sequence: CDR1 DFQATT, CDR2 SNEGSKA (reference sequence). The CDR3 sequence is CSGGQETQYF. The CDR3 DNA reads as TGCAGCGGGGGTCAAGAGACCCAGTACTTC.

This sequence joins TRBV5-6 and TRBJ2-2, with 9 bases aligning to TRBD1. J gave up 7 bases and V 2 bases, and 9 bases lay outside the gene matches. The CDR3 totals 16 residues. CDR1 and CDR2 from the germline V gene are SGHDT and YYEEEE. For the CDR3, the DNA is TGTGCCAGCAGCTTACCGGGACAGGGCGCCCGCGGGGAGCTGTTTTTT. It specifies CASSLPGQGARGELFF.

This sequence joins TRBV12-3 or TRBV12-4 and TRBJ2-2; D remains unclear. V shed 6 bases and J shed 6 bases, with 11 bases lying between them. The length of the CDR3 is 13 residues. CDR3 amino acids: CASSPAAAGELFF. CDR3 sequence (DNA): TGTGCCAGCAGCCCGGCTGCGGCCGGGGAGCTGTTTTTT.

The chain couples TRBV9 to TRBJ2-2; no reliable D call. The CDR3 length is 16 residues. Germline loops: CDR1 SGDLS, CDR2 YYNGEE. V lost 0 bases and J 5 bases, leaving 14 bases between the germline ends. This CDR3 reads CASSVEAGFWTGELFF. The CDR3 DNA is TGTGCCAGCAGCGTAGAAGCCGGGTTCTGGACCGGGGAGCTGTTTTTT.

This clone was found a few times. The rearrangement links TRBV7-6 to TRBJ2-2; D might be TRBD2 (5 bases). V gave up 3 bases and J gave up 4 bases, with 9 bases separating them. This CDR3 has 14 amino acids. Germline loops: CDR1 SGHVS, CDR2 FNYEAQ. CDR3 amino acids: CASSFSDSTGELFF. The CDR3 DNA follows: TGTGCCAGCAGCTTTAGCGATTCCACCGGGGAGCTGTTTTTT.

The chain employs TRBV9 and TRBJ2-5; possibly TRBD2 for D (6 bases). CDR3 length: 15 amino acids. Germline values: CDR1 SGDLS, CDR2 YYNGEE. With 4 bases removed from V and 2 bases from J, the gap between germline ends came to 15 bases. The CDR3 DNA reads TGTGCCAGCAGCCCGGTCGGGAGTAAGCAAGAGACCCAGTACTTC. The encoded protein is CASSPVGSKQETQYF.

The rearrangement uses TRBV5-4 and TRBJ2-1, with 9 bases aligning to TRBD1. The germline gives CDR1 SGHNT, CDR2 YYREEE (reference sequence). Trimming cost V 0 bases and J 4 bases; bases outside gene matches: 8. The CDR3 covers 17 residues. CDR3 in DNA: TGTGCCAGCAGCTTGGAGGGGGGACAGGGAGGGTACAATGAGCAGTTCTTC. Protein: CASSLEGGQGGYNEQFF.